The 8 T cell receptor beta chains given below trace back to one sample, sequenced in a study of blood T cell repertoires in COVID-19. Assay used: immunoSEQ multiplex PCR; TCRdb lists only in-frame clones, some missing. The sample yields about 200,000 clones, less than 80% seen once. Material: peripheral blood. The receptor set was obtained from a man over 45 who had recovered from COVID-19.

The chain couples TRBV24-1 to TRBJ2-1; 12 bases map to TRBD2. The CDR3 length is 13 residues. Germline V gives CDR1 KGHDR, CDR2 SFDVKD. After removal of 5 bases from V and 12 bases from J, the junction contained 4 bases not matched to a gene. CDR3 DNA sequence: TGTGCCACCAGTGCCATACTAGCGGGAGGGCAGTTCTTC. This encodes CATSAILAGGQFF.

V gene TRBV24-1 combines with J gene TRBJ2-3; the D gene is possibly TRBD2 (6 bases). CDR3 length: 18 amino acids. V lost 3 bases, J lost 0 bases, and 18 bases lay in between. Germline values: CDR1 KGHDR, CDR2 SFDVKD. CDR3 DNA: TGTGCCACCAGTGATCCCAGTAAACCCAGCGGGAGCACAGATACGCAGTATTTT. It translates to CATSDPSKPSGSTDTQYF.

This clone appeared once. The sample carries other DNA sequences with the same CDR3. The CDR3 region is CASSLGLNNEQFF. The DNA for the CDR3 is TGCGCCAGCAGTCTGGGGCTGAACAATGAGCAGTTCTTC. The chain couples TRBV5-1 to TRBJ2-1; D possibly corresponds to TRBD1 (5 bases). With 5 bases removed from V and 5 bases from J, the gap between germline ends came to 11 bases. Germline CDR1 is SGHRS and CDR2 is YFSETQ. The CDR3 sequence is 13 residues long.

The rearrangement joins TRBV28 to TRBJ2-3, with TRBD1 matching over 7 bases. The CDR3 spans 14 residues. Germline CDR1 and CDR2: MDHEN and SYDVKM. With V trimmed by 4 bases and J by 4 bases, 5 bases remained unmatched. CDR3: CASSSYTGADTQYF. The CDR3, as DNA: TGTGCCAGCAGTTCCTATACAGGGGCAGATACGCAGTATTTT.

The rearrangement joins TRBV19 to TRBJ2-3; D not certain. V lost 3 bases and J lost 0, with 10 bases in between. The CDR3 sequence is 15 residues long. In germline, CDR1 is LNHDA, CDR2 SQIVND (reference sequence). CDR3 in amino acids: CASSISGASTDTQYF. The CDR3, as DNA: TGTGCCAGTAGTATCAGTGGTGCTAGCACAGATACGCAGTATTTT.

The chain recombines TRBV19 with TRBJ1-2; TRBD1 aligns across 8 bases. The germline gives CDR1 LNHDA, CDR2 SQIVND (reference sequence). The CDR3 has 15 amino acids. Germline trimming cut 4 bases from V and 0 bases from J; bases unmatched to any gene: 4. The CDR3 here is CASSRDRGANYGYTF. In nucleotides, the CDR3 is TGTGCCAGTAGTAGAGACAGGGGCGCTAACTATGGCTACACCTTC.

V usage is TRBV11-2 and J usage is TRBJ1-5, with TRBD1 matching 9 bases. The CDR3 length is 15 residues. Germline V lookup: CDR1 SGHAT, CDR2 FQNNGV. Trimming at V came to 5 bases and at J to 7 bases, leaving 9 bases not matched to a gene. The CDR3 here is CASSPGQGREQPQHF. CDR3 in DNA: TGTGCCAGCAGCCCCGGACAGGGGAGGGAACAGCCCCAGCATTTT.

The chain recombines TRBV6-2 or TRBV6-3 with TRBJ2-1; D is possibly TRBD1 (6 bases). Trimming pared 6 bases from V and 0 bases from J, leaving 12 bases between. There are 15 residues in the CDR3. The germline V gene encodes CDR1 MNHEY and CDR2 SVGEGT. This chain's CDR3 is CASSPRGSSYNEQFF. The CDR3 DNA reads as TGTGCCAGCAGCCCCAGGGGCAGCTCCTACAATGAGCAGTTCTTC.